A selection of T cell receptor beta chains follows, all from one sample in a study of T cell changes during pregnancy in multiple sclerosis. Some clones are missing from TCRdb's copy, which holds only in-frame ones; the method was immunoSEQ multiplex PCR. The sample contains about 68,000 clones, 90% of which appear only once. The sample consisted of peripheral blood, taken in the third trimester of pregnancy. All receptors derive from a female donor with multiple sclerosis, enrolled in a pregnancy study. Each CDR3 is given with its conserved first and last residue. Fields, in order: J gene, clone size, V gene, D gene, CDR3 protein, CDR3 DNA. A D gene is named only where the DNA matches it firmly. Size tells how often a clone was seen (once, few, many) or the class of an expanded clone, and some rows leave it out.

TRBJ1-1,.,TRBV27,TRBD1,CPSGGSNTEAFF,TGCCCCTCAGGGGGTTCGAACACTGAAGCTTTCTTT
TRBJ2-7,.,TRBV6-4,TRBD2,CASSEALAGPYEQYF,TGTGCCAGCAGTGAAGCACTAGCGGGACCCTACGAGCAGTACTTC
TRBJ1-1,.,TRBV7-9,TRBD1,CASSSGQGDTEAFF,TGTGCCAGCAGCTCCGGACAGGGAGACACTGAAGCTTTCTTT
TRBJ2-7,.,TRBV19,.,CASSISVDEQYF,TGTGCCAGTAGTATTTCGGTGGACGAGCAGTACTTC
TRBJ2-7,.,TRBV7-8,TRBD2,CASSLERAGGPRGQYF,TGTGCCAGCAGCCTAGAGAGGGCGGGAGGACCCAGGGGGCAGTACTTC
TRBJ1-6,few,TRBV7-9,.,CASSPDLEANSPLHF,TGTGCCAGCAGCCCCGATTTAGAAGCTAATTCACCCCTCCACTTT
TRBJ2-5,.,TRBV4-1,TRBD2,CASSQDAGVETQYF,TGCGCCAGCAGCCAAGACGCGGGGGTAGAGACCCAGTACTTC
TRBJ2-7,.,TRBV5-1,TRBD1,CASSRGQGGEQYF,TGCGCCAGCAGCCGAGGACAGGGGGGGGAGCAGTACTTC
TRBJ2-4,.,TRBV6-1,.,CASSRGVFENIQYF,TGTGCCAGCAGCCGAGGTGTTTTTGAAAACATTCAGTACTTC
TRBJ1-1,.,TRBV27,.,CASSYQGRVNTEAFF,TGTGCCAGCAGTTACCAGGGGAGGGTGAACACTGAAGCTTTCTTT
TRBJ1-4,.,TRBV7-2,TRBD1,CASSSLRQGRDEKLFF,TGTGCCAGCAGCTCCCTACGACAGGGTAGAGATGAAAAACTGTTTTTT
TRBJ2-1,.,TRBV5-5,TRBD2,CASSFIAGSSYNEQFF,TGTGCCAGCAGCTTTATAGCGGGGAGCTCCTACAATGAGCAGTTCTTC
TRBJ1-2,.,TRBV18,.,CASSPRSSNYGYTF,TGTGCCAGCTCACCAAGATCGAGTAACTATGGCTACACCTTC
TRBJ2-2,once,TRBV5-1,TRBD1,CASSFGQGASTGELFF,TGCGCCAGCAGCTTTGGGCAGGGGGCTTCCACCGGGGAGCTGTTTTTT
TRBJ2-1,.,TRBV6-1,TRBD2,CASSENPQTSGKHNEQFF,TGTGCCAGCAGTGAAAATCCCCAAACTAGCGGGAAACACAATGAGCAGTTCTTC
TRBJ2-7,.,TRBV1,.,CTSSQTSGGYEQYF,TGCACCAGCAGCCAGACTAGCGGAGGCTACGAGCAGTACTTC
TRBJ1-1,.,TRBV9,.,CASRRGTSGTEAFF,TGTGCCAGCAGAAGGGGGACCTCGGGCACTGAAGCTTTCTTT
TRBJ1-1,.,TRBV5-1,TRBD1,CASSLPPGQEWNTEAFF,TGCGCCAGCAGCTTGCCCCCGGGACAGGAGTGGAACACTGAAGCTTTCTTT
TRBJ2-5,.,TRBV5-1,TRBD1,CASSYKDREETQYF,TGCGCCAGCAGCTATAAAGACAGGGAAGAGACCCAGTACTTC
TRBJ2-1,.,TRBV10-3,.,CAISDGLSGNDEQFF,TGTGCCATCAGTGATGGGTTGTCGGGAAACGATGAGCAGTTCTTC
TRBJ1-1,.,TRBV5-5,.,CASSPESLSTAWVNTEAFF,TGTGCCAGCAGCCCCGAATCTCTATCGACAGCGTGGGTAAACACTGAAGCTTTCTTT
TRBJ2-5,.,TRBV28,TRBD2,CASSLKLANIQETQYF,TGTGCCAGCAGTTTAAAACTAGCGAATATACAAGAGACCCAGTACTTC
TRBJ2-7,.,TRBV7-9,TRBD1,CASSQGQGTTYEQYF,TGTGCCAGCAGTCAGGGACAGGGGACAACCTACGAGCAGTACTTC
TRBJ2-1,.,TRBV11-2,.,CASSLRGGTHIGQFF,TGTGCCAGCAGCCTTAGAGGGGGAACCCACATTGGGCAGTTCTTC
TRBJ2-1,.,TRBV7-8,.,CASSSRVGVNEQFF,TGTGCCAGCAGCTCCCGGGTAGGGGTCAATGAGCAGTTCTTC
TRBJ1-6,.,TRBV5-5,TRBD1,CASRTQGANNSPLHF,TGTGCCAGCAGAACACAGGGGGCGAATAATTCACCCCTCCACTTT
TRBJ1-5,.,TRBV5-6,TRBD1,CASSYSFQGDSSQPQHF,TGTGCCAGCAGCTACTCATTTCAGGGGGATTCATCTCAGCCCCAGCATTTT
TRBJ2-1,.,TRBV10-3,TRBD2,CAISESGGSSYNEQFF,TGTGCCATCAGTGAGTCCGGGGGGAGCTCCTACAATGAGCAGTTCTTC
TRBJ2-5,.,TRBV4-2,.,CASSQDPKGRETQYF,TGTGCCAGCAGCCAAGATCCCAAGGGGCGGGAGACCCAGTACTTC
TRBJ2-3,.,TRBV5-1,TRBD2,CASKLAGGTDTQYF,TGCGCCAGCAAGCTAGCGGGGGGCACAGATACGCAGTATTTT
TRBJ2-2,.,TRBV7-9,.,CASSSPVPANTGELFF,TGTGCCAGCAGCTCGCCCGTCCCGGCGAACACCGGGGAGCTGTTTTTT
TRBJ2-1,.,TRBV6-1,TRBD2,CASSEAPGRGADNEQFF,TGTGCCAGCAGTGAAGCCCCCGGGAGGGGAGCGGACAATGAGCAGTTCTTC
TRBJ2-7,.,TRBV4-3,.,CASSQVGGSYEQYF,TGCGCCAGCAGCCAAGTGGGGGGCTCCTACGAGCAGTACTTC
TRBJ1-5,.,TRBV19,TRBD1,CASNSNVGQGNQPQHF,TGTGCCAGTAACTCAAATGTAGGACAGGGCAATCAGCCCCAGCATTTT
TRBJ2-5,.,TRBV7-6,TRBD1,CASSLTLDRGRETQYF,TGTGCCAGCAGCTTAACCTTAGACAGGGGTCGGGAGACCCAGTACTTC
TRBJ2-7,.,TRBV5-1,.,CASSGGNAYEQYF,TGCGCCAGCAGTGGGGGCAACGCCTACGAGCAGTACTTC
TRBJ1-2,.,TRBV7-2,TRBD1,CASDSPGRDREGGYTF,TGTGCCAGCGACTCCCCGGGACGGGACAGGGAGGGCGGCTACACCTTC
TRBJ1-4,.,TRBV2,.,CASNRATNEKLFF,TGTGCCAGCAACAGGGCAACTAATGAAAAACTGTTTTTT
TRBJ2-7,.,TRBV30,.,CAWTGGGGYEQYF,TGTGCCTGGACAGGGGGAGGTGGCTACGAGCAGTACTTC
TRBJ2-3,.,TRBV5-1,TRBD2,CASSLDGGRAGNTQYF,TGCGCCAGCAGCTTGGATGGCGGGAGAGCGGGAAATACGCAGTATTTT
TRBJ2-7,.,TRBV6-5,TRBD1,CASSYGTDYEQYF,TGTGCCAGCAGTTACGGGACAGATTACGAGCAGTACTTC
TRBJ2-1,.,TRBV6-4,.,CASRRTREDTPSYNEQFF,TGTGCCAGCAGACGGACGAGGGAAGATACGCCCTCCTACAATGAGCAGTTCTTC
TRBJ1-5,.,TRBV10-3,.,CAISSGSEPQHF,TGTGCCATCTCATCAGGATCGGAGCCCCAGCATTTT
TRBJ2-1,.,TRBV6-1,.,CASSEREGGKYNEQFF,TGTGCCAGCAGTGAACGGGAAGGAGGAAAATACAATGAGCAGTTCTTC
TRBJ2-1,.,TRBV5-6,.,CASSWGTYLNEQFF,TGTGCCAGCAGCTGGGGGACATACTTAAATGAGCAGTTCTTC